The 25 T cell receptor beta chains listed next were all sequenced from one sample in a study of T cells in Graves' hyperthyroidism and ophthalmopathy. TCR beta CDR3 region amplification was performed from RNA transcripts. The HTBI primer set was used in a first-round RT-PCR of the TCR CDR3. TCRdb used MiXCR to reprocess the multiplex PCR reads, holding one entry per CDR3 protein. The sample holds 600,000 or so distinct CDR3 sequences, 46% seen once. Sequencing was carried out using peripheral blood or thyroid tissue (not recorded which). Every receptor here comes from a woman aged 18-30 years with Graves' hyperthyroidism.

For this clonotype: This likely came from a read error, as a far larger clone is one base away. The rearrangement joins TRBV6-1 to TRBJ2-7; 11 bases match TRBD2. The CDR3 consists of 15 residues. From germline, CDR1 is MNHNS and CDR2 SASEGT. Here the CDR3 reads CASSEGTSGSYGQYF. Written as DNA, the CDR3 is TGTGCCAGCAGTGAGGGGACTAGCGGATCCTACGGGCAGTACTTC.

This clonotype was counted at least ten times. The V call is TRBV2, the J call TRBJ2-5, with TRBD1 identical over 7 bases. CDR1 and CDR2 (germline): SNHLY, FYNNEI. The length of the CDR3 is 13 residues. Trimming took 7 bases from V and 5 from J; bases not matched to a gene: 7. The CDR3 nucleotides are TGTGCCAGCAATTGGGAGACAGGGGAGACCCAGTACTTC. This translates into CASNWETGETQYF.

In regard to this clonotype: One base away lies a much larger clone, so this may be a sequencing read error. The gene calls are TRBV29-1 and TRBJ1-2, with D possibly being TRBD1 (6 bases). Trimming pared 7 bases from V and 0 bases from J, leaving 12 bases between. This CDR3 has 13 residues. CDR1 is SQVTM, CDR2 ANQGSEA, per germline. The CDR3 sequence: CSARTDANYGYTF. Written as DNA, the CDR3 is TGCAGCGCCCGGACAGACGCTAACTATGGCTACACCTTC.

This clonotype was seen many times. The chain uses TRBV29-1 and TRBJ2-5; D gene unclear. The CDR3 is 12 amino acids. Germline V gives CDR1 SQVTM, CDR2 ANQGSEA. Trimming pared 4 bases from V and 0 bases from J, leaving 6 bases between. CDR3: CSVGSNQETQYF. CDR3 bases: TGCAGCGTTGGTTCGAACCAAGAGACCCAGTACTTC.

The sample holds many counts of this clonotype. The V call is TRBV29-1, the J call TRBJ1-4; possibly TRBD1 for D (5 bases). V lost 1 base and J lost 7, with 10 bases in between. The germline gives CDR1 SQVTM, CDR2 ANQGSEA. This CDR3 has 13 amino acids. CDR3 nucleotides: TGCAGCGTTGAAGCCAGGGAGGGTGAAAAACTGTTTTTT. As protein: CSVEAREGEKLFF.

This clonotype was detected only a few times. The rearrangement links TRBV29-1 to TRBJ2-7, with 9 bases fitting TRBD1. V lost 6 bases, J lost 4 bases, and 7 bases stayed unmatched. The CDR3 extends over 13 amino acids. CDR1 SQVTM and CDR2 ANQGSEA come from the germline V gene. The CDR3 nucleotides read TGCAGCGTCCAGACAGGGGGACCATACGAGCAGTACTTC. This gives the protein CSVQTGGPYEQYF.

This clonotype has a handful of counts. For the CDR3, the DNA is TGTGCCAGCAGTCCCGACTTGAAGACCCAGTACTTC. Protein: CASSPDLKTQYF. V usage is TRBV2 and J usage is TRBJ2-5; D uncertain. Germline V CDR1 and CDR2: SNHLY, FYNNEI. Trimming removed 5 bases at V and 6 bases at J, with 10 bases between. The CDR3 extends over 12 amino acids. The whole variable domain, filled in from reference TRBV2 and TRBJ2-5, reads EPEVTQTPSHQVTQMGQEVILRCVPISNHLYFYWYRQILGQKVEFLVSFYNNEISEKSEIFDDQFSVERPDGSNFTLKIRSTKLEDSAMYFCASSPDLKTQYFGPGTRLLVL.

CDR3 DNA sequence: TGTGCCACCAGTGATTTGGAAGGGGGTGGGACCCAGTACTTC. Residues: CATSDLEGGGTQYF. The chain employs TRBV24-1 and TRBJ2-5; possibly TRBD1 for D (6 bases). Germline loops: CDR1 KGHDR, CDR2 SFDVKD. This CDR3 spans 14 amino acids. The V end lost 0 bases, the J end lost 7 bases, and 11 bases lay between the germline ends.

In this sample, this clonotype turned up a few times. The CDR3 nucleotides read TGTGCCAGCAGCTCCATCCCCAACGGGAACTATGGCTACACCTTC. It codes for CASSSIPNGNYGYTF. The chain is built from TRBV11-3 and TRBJ1-2; D gene ambiguous. The CDR3 spans 15 residues. The germline gives CDR1 SGHNT, CDR2 YENEEA. Trimming left V 4 bases short and J 2 bases short, with 14 bases between.

On this clonotype itself: A read error is likely, as this CDR3 ends without the conserved phenylalanine or tryptophan. No DNA is shown, since the ends of the CDR3 on it are uncertain; the CDR3 is the one TCRdb lists. The chain recombines TRBV12-3 or TRBV12-4 with TRBJ1-3. The CDR3 is 9 residues long, counting both termini. The CDR3 sequence: CASSPPASN.

This clonotype was detected only once. The chain recombines TRBV24-1 with TRBJ1-4; 7 positions match TRBD1. The CDR3 extends over 14 amino acids. The V segment lost 7 bases and the J segment 7 bases; nucleotides outside the gene matches: 8. Germline CDR1 reads KGHDR; CDR2 reads SFDVKD. CDR3 coding DNA: TGTGCCACCAGCCAAGGGGGCTGGATTGAAAAACTGTTTTTT. This encodes CATSQGGWIEKLFF.

In its sample, this clonotype was seen many times. The chain joins TRBV10-3 to TRBJ1-3, with D possibly being TRBD1 (5 bases). CDR1 ENHRY and CDR2 SYGVKD come from the germline V gene. The length of the CDR3 is 14 residues. V lost 10 bases and J lost 0, with 13 bases in between. The CDR3 is CATGTLSSGNTIYF. DNA of the CDR3: TGTGCCACGGGGACGTTGAGCTCTGGAAACACCATATATTTT.

Of note for this clonotype: One end of the junction fails to match germline, which may point to a read error. This rearrangement joins TRBV14 to TRBJ1-1, with D possibly matching TRBD1 (5 bases). This CDR3 is built from 12 residues. Germline V gene lookup returns CDR1 SGHDN and CDR2 FVKESK. The CDR3 region is CTSSRANTEAFF. The CDR3 region has the DNA TGTACCAGCAGCAGGGCCAACACTGAAGCTTTCTTT.

Many counts were recorded for this clonotype. This chain connects TRBV7-2 to TRBJ1-1; TRBD1 is a possible D gene (6 bases). V was shortened by 5 bases and J by 4 bases, with 20 bases between the two germline ends. There are 16 residues in the CDR3. Germline values: CDR1 SGHTA, CDR2 FQGNSA. CDR3 nucleotide sequence: TGTGCCAGCAGCGTACAGGGAGGAGGTTATCTCACTGAAGCTTTCTTT. Translating gives CASSVQGGGYLTEAFF.

The J gene is TRBJ2-7, the V gene TRBV7-9; TRBD2 might be the D (5 bases). Per the germline V gene, CDR1 is SEHNR and CDR2 is FQNEAQ (reference sequence). Trimming removed 3 bases from V and 2 bases from J, with 14 bases in between. This CDR3 has 15 amino acids. Here the CDR3 DNA reads TGTGCCAGCAGCTTGGCCCTGAGGGCCCCCTACGAGCAGTACTTC. It is translated as CASSLALRAPYEQYF.

The chain employs TRBV7-9 and TRBJ1-5; TRBD1 matches at 7 bases. The V and J ends lost 5 bases and 7 bases, in that order; junction bases with no gene match: 20. Germline V gene lookup returns CDR1 SEHNR and CDR2 FQNEAQ (reference sequence). There are 18 residues in the CDR3. This CDR3 is CASSLVLGAGGIGQPQHF. CDR3 sequence (DNA): TGTGCCAGCAGCCTAGTGTTGGGAGCAGGGGGTATTGGGCAGCCCCAGCATTTT.

This chain uses TRBV11-2 with TRBJ1-4; no clear D. Germline lookup yields CDR1 SGHAT and CDR2 FQNNGV. Trimming took off 3 bases at V and 11 bases at J, with 19 bases between the two ends. This CDR3 comprises 15 residues. The CDR3 here is CASSLGFGVRGKLFF. CDR3 DNA: TGTGCCAGCAGCTTGGGTTTCGGGGTTCGAGGGAAACTGTTTTTT.

This clonotype was observed at least ten times. V is TRBV7-9 and J is TRBJ1-5; TRBD1 is a possible D gene (5 bases). V lost 1 base, J lost 10 bases, and 8 bases lay in between. The CDR3 runs 12 residues. CDR1 is SEHNR, CDR2 FQNEAQ, per germline (reference sequence). The CDR3 is CASSLGRDPQHF. CDR3 DNA: TGTGCCAGCAGCTTAGGTAGGGACCCCCAGCATTTT.

This clonotype was seen ten or more times. This chain uses TRBV20-1 with TRBJ1-5; D gene unclear. This CDR3 is 13 amino acids long. V shed 3 bases and J shed 0 bases, with 6 bases lying between them. Germline CDR1 is DFQATT and CDR2 is SNEGSKA (reference sequence). CDR3 amino acids: CSASPSSNQPQHF. CDR3 in DNA: TGCAGTGCTAGCCCAAGTAGCAATCAGCCCCAGCATTTT.

The J gene is TRBJ1-3, the V gene TRBV15; no definite D call. The CDR3 is 17 amino acids. The V end lost 3 bases, the J end lost 3 bases, and 18 bases lay between the germline ends. Germline assignment: CDR1 LNHNV and CDR2 YYDKDF (reference sequence). The CDR3 loop is CATSSYSGSRHGNTIYF. DNA for the CDR3: TGTGCCACCAGCAGTTACTCCGGCAGTCGGCATGGAAACACCATATATTTT.

V and J are TRBV10-3 and TRBJ1-2, with no clear D. There are 15 residues in the CDR3. Germline-derived CDR1 and CDR2 are ENHRY and SYGVKD. V was pared by 7 bases and J by 4 bases, with 19 bases between. This chain's CDR3 is CAINGLLLGSYGYTF. The CDR3 nucleotides are TGTGCCATCAATGGACTCCTTCTCGGATCCTATGGCTACACCTTC.

The rearrangement uses TRBV20-1 and TRBJ2-7; no clear D. Looked up from germline, CDR1 is DFQATT and CDR2 is SNEGSKA (reference sequence). The CDR3 totals 12 residues. V was cut by 0 bases and J by 5 bases, with 8 bases left in between. CDR3 amino acids: CSARDTFHEQYF. For the CDR3, the DNA is TGCAGTGCTAGAGATACGTTCCACGAGCAGTACTTC.

J is TRBJ2-7 and V is TRBV7-2; D might be TRBD2 (5 bases). Germline CDR1 and CDR2: SGHTA and FQGNSA. Deletions cut 0 bases from V and 2 bases from J, with 11 bases between. The length of the CDR3 is 15 residues. Here the CDR3 DNA reads TGTGCCAGCAGCTTAGCGTGGACTTCCACCTACGAGCAGTACTTC. Encoded protein: CASSLAWTSTYEQYF.

The table lists this clonotype with many counts. The CDR3 sequence is CAIQGGGRNQPQHF. For the CDR3, the DNA is TGTGCCATCCAGGGGGGGGGAAGGAATCAGCCCCAGCATTTT. V and J are TRBV10-3 and TRBJ1-5; 7 bases align to TRBD1. CDR3 size: 14 residues. Germline-derived CDR1 and CDR2 are ENHRY and SYGVKD. Trimming cost V 8 bases and J 4 bases; bases outside gene matches: 8.

This clonotype was picked up a small number of times. This chain links TRBV7-6 with TRBJ2-5, with D possibly TRBD2 on 6 matching bases. V gave up 7 bases and J gave up 7 bases, with 25 bases separating them. This CDR3 region has 16 residues. Germline CDR1 SGHVS, CDR2 FNYEAQ. The CDR3 loop reads CASTKVWEAPAGTQYF. As DNA, the CDR3 is TGTGCCAGCACCAAAGTATGGGAGGCCCCCGCAGGGACCCAGTACTTC.